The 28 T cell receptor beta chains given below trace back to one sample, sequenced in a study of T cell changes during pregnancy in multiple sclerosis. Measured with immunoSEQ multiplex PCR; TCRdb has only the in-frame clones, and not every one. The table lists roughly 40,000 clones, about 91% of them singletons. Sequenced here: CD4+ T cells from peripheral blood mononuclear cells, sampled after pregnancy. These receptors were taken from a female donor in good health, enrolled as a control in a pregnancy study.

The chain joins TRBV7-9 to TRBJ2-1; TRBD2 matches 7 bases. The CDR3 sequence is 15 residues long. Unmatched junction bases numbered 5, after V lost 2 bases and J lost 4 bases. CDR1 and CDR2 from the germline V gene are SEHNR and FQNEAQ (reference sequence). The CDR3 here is CASSLLAGDYNEQFF. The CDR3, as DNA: TGTGCCAGCAGCTTATTGGCGGGGGATTACAATGAGCAGTTCTTC.

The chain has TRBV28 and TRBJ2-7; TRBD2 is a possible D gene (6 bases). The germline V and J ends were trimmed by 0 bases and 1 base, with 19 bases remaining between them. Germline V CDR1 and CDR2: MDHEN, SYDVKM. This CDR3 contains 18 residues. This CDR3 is CASSLWGRWGDGSYEQYF. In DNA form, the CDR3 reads TGTGCCAGCAGTTTATGGGGGAGGTGGGGCGACGGGTCCTACGAGCAGTACTTC.

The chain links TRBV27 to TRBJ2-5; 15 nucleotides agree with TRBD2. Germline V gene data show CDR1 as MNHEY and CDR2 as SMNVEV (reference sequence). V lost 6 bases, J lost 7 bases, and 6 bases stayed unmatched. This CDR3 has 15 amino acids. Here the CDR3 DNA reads TGTGCCAGCAGGGGGACTAGCGGGGGGACTGGGACCCAGTACTTC. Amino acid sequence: CASRGTSGGTGTQYF.

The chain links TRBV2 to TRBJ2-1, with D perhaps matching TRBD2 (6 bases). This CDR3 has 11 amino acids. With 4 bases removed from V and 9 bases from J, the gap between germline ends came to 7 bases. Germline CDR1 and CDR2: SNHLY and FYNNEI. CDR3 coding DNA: TGTGCCAGCAGTGCCGGGAGTGAGCAGTTCTTC. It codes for CASSAGSEQFF.

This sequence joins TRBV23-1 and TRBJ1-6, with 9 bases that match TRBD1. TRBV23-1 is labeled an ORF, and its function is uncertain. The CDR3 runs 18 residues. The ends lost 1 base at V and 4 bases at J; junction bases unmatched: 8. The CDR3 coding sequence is TGCGCCAGCAGTCAATGTAGCACAGGGGGCAGTTATAATTCACCCCTCCACTTT. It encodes CASSQCSTGGSYNSPLHF.

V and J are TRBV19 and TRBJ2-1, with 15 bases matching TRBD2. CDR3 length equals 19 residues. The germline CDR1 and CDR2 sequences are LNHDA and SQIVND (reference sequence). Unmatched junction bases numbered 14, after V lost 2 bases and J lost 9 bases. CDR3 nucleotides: TGTGCCAGTAGTATACGCCCCCCCGGGACTAGCGGGAGGCGGGGTGAGCAGTTCTTC. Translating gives CASSIRPPGTSGRRGEQFF.

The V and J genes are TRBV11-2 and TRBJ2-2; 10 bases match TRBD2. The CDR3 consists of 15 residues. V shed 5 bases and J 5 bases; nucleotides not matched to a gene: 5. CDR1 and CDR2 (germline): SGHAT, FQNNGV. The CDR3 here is CASSNSGGFTGELFF. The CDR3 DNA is TGTGCCAGCAGCAATAGCGGGGGGTTTACCGGGGAGCTGTTTTTT.

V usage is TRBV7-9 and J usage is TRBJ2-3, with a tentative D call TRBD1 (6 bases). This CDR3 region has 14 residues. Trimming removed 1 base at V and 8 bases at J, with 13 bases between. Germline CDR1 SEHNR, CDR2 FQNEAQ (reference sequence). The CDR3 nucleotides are TGTGCCAGCAGCTTAGGACAGGAGCGCGGTACGCAGTATTTT. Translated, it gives CASSLGQERGTQYF.

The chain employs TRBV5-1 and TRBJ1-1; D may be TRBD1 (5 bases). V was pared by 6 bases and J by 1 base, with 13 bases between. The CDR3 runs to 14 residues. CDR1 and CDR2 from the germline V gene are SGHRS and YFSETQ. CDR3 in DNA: TGCGCCAGCACCTCGCCGGGGGGGAACACTGAAGCTTTCTTT. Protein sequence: CASTSPGGNTEAFF.

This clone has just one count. The CDR3 loop is CASGASGGYEQYF. CDR3 bases: TGTGCCAGCGGGGCTAGCGGGGGGTACGAGCAGTACTTC. This sequence joins TRBV28 and TRBJ2-7; 11 bases align to TRBD2. The CDR3 is made up of 13 amino acids. The J segment lost 4 bases and the V segment lost 8 bases, leaving 4 bases of the junction unmatched. CDR1 and CDR2 (germline): MDHEN, SYDVKM.

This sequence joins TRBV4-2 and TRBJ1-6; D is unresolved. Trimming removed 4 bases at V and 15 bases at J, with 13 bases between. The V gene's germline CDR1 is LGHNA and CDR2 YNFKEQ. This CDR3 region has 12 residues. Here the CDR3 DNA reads TGTGCCAGCAGCCCCCTTGGCGAGGACCTCCACTTT. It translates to CASSPLGEDLHF.

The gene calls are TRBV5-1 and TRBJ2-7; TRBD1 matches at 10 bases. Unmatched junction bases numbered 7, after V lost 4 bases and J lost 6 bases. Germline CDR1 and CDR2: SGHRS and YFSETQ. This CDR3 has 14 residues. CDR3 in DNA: TGCGCCAGCAGCCTCGGGGACAGGGGACGCGAGCAGTACTTC. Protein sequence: CASSLGDRGREQYF.

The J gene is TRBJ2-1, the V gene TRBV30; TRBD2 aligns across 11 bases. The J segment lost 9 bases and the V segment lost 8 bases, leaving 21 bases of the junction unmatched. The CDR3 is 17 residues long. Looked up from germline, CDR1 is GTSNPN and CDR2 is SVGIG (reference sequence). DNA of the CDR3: TGTGCCGGGAAGAGGCTAGCGGGAGGACCCACAATTGGTGAGCAGTTCTTC. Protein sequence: CAGKRLAGGPTIGEQFF.

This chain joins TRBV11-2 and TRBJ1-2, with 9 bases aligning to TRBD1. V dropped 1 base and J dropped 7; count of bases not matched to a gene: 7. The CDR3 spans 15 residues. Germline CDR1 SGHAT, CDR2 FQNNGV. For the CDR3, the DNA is TGTGCCAGCAGCTTAGTGACAGGGGGTTTAAGTGGCTACACCTTC. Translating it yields CASSLVTGGLSGYTF.

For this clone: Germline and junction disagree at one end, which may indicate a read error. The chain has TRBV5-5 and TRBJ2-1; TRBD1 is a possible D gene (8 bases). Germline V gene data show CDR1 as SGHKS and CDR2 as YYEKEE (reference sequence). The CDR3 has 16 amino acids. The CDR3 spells CASTLGGTGGYNEQFF. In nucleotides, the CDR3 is TGTGCCAGCACCTTGGGGGGGACAGGAGGATACAATGAGCAGTTCTTC.

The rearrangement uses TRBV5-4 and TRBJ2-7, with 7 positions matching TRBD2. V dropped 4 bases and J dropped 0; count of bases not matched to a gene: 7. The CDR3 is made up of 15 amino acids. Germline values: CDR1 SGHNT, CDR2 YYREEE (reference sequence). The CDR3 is CASSPSRGSSYEQYF. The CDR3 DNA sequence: TGTGCCAGCAGCCCCTCGCGGGGGAGCTCCTACGAGCAGTACTTC.

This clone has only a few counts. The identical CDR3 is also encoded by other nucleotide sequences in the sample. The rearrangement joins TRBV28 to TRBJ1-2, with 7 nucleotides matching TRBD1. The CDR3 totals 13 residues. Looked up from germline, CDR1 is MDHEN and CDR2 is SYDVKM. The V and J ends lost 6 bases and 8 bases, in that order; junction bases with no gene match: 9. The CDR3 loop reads CASSPDRVGGYTF. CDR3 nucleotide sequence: TGTGCCAGCAGCCCCGACAGGGTGGGCGGCTACACCTTC.

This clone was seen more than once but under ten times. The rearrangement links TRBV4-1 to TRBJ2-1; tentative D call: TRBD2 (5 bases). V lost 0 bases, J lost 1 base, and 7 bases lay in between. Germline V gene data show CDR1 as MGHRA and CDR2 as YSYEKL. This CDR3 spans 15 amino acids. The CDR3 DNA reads TGCGCCAGCAGCCAAGAATGGACTTCCTACAATGAGCAGTTCTTC. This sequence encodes CASSQEWTSYNEQFF.

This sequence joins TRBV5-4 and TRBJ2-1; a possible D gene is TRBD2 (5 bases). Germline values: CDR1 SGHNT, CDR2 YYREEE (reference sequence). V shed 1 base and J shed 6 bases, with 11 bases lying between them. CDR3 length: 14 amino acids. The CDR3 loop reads CASSLSLASNEQFF. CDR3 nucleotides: TGTGCCAGCAGCTTGTCCCTAGCTTCCAATGAGCAGTTCTTC.

The CDR3 DNA sequence: TGTGCCAGCAGTGAGGGAGTCTATGGCTACACCTTC. It is translated as CASSEGVYGYTF. The chain couples TRBV28 to TRBJ1-2, with no clear D. The V gene's germline CDR1 is MDHEN and CDR2 SYDVKM. Trimming left V 5 bases short and J 4 bases short, with 8 bases between. CDR3 length: 12 amino acids.

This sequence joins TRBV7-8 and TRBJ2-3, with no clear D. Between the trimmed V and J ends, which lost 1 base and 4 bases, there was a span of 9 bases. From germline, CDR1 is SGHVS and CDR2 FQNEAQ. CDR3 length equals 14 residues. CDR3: CASSLVAPADTQYF. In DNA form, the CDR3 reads TGTGCCAGCAGCTTAGTGGCTCCCGCAGATACGCAGTATTTT.

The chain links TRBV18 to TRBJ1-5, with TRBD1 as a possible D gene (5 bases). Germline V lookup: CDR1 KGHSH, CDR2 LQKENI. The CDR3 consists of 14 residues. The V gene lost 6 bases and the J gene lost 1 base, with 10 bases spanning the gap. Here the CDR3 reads CASSHDRSNQPQHF. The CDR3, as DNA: TGTGCCAGCTCCCACGACAGAAGCAATCAGCCCCAGCATTTT.

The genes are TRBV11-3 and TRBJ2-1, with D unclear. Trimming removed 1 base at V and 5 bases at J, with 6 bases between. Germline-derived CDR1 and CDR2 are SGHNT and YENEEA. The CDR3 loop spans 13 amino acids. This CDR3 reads CASSLVADNEQFF. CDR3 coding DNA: TGTGCCAGCAGCTTAGTGGCGGACAATGAGCAGTTCTTC.

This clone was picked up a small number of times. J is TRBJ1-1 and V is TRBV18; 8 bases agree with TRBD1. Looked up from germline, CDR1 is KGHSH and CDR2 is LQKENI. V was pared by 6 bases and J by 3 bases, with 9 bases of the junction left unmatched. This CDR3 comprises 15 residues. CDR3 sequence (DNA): TGTGCCAGCTCCGCAGGGGGCGCGTTGGACACTGAAGCTTTCTTT. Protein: CASSAGGALDTEAFF.

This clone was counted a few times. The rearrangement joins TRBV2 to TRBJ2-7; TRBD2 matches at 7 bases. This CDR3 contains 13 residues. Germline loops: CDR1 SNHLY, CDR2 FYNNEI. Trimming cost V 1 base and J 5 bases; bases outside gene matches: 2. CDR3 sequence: CASSEGLADEQYF. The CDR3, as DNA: TGTGCCAGCAGTGAAGGGCTAGCGGACGAGCAGTACTTC.

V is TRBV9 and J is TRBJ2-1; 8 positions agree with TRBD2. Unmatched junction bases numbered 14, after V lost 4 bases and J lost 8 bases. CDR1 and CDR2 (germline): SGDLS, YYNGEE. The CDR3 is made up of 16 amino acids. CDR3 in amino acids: CASSREAIAGRYEQFF. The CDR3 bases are TGTGCCAGCAGCCGGGAGGCGATAGCGGGAAGGTATGAGCAGTTCTTC.

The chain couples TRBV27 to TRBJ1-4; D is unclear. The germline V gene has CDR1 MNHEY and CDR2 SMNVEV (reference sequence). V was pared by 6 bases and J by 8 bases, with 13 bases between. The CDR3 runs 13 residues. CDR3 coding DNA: TGTGCCAGCAGGGAAAGTATGAGGGAAAAACTGTTTTTT. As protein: CASRESMREKLFF.

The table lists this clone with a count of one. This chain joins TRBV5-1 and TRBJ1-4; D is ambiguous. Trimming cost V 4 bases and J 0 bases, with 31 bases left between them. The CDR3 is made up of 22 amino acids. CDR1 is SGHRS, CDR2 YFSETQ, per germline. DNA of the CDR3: TGCGCCAGCAGCGCGGAAGTCCACACGCGACGTAATAGGCCAACAACTAATGAAAAACTGTTTTTT. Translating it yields CASSAEVHTRRNRPTTNEKLFF.